The 5 T cell receptor beta chains below were found in one sample sequenced in a study of blood T cell repertoires in COVID-19. Libraries were prepared by immunoSEQ multiplex PCR; TCRdb keeps only in-frame clonotypes and omits some of them. The repertoire holds about 670,000 clones, with 70% to 90% as singletons. Sequencing input: peripheral blood. The origin of the receptors is a woman aged 18-29 years with acute or convalescent COVID-19.

This clone has a single count. In DNA form, the CDR3 reads TGTGCCAGCAGTGAAGGTTGGCAGGGGGCTTATGGCTACACCTTC. As protein: CASSEGWQGAYGYTF. The chain has TRBV6-1 and TRBJ1-2; 8 bases fit TRBD1. The CDR3 runs to 15 residues. CDR1 MNHNS and CDR2 SASEGT come from the germline V gene. With V trimmed by 1 base and J by 5 bases, 6 bases remained unmatched.

CDR3 residues: CASSLEGAVEFF. CDR3 DNA: TGTGCCAGCAGCTTAGAAGGAGCCGTAGAGTTCTTC. This chain links TRBV13 with TRBJ2-1; D remains ambiguous. The germline V and J ends were trimmed by 1 base and 14 bases, with 12 bases remaining between them. Germline V CDR1 and CDR2: PRHDT, FYEKMQ (reference sequence). This CDR3 is 12 amino acids long.

The V call is TRBV11-2, the J call TRBJ1-1; possibly TRBD1 for D (5 bases). Between the trimmed V and J ends, which lost 5 bases and 1 base, there was a span of 17 bases. CDR1 is SGHAT and CDR2 is FQNNGV in the germline V gene. The CDR3 is made up of 16 amino acids. As DNA, the CDR3 is TGTGCCAGCAGCGTAGGACACATGGGTGGGAACACTGAAGCTTTCTTT. Translating gives CASSVGHMGGNTEAFF.

About this clone: Other DNA variants within this sample encode the same CDR3. The genes are TRBV5-1 and TRBJ1-2; maybe TRBD1 (5 bases). The V gene lost 0 bases and the J gene lost 5 bases, with 8 bases spanning the gap. This CDR3 is 13 amino acids long. Per the germline V gene, CDR1 is SGHRS and CDR2 is YFSETQ. CDR3 protein: CASSLEGAYGYTF. DNA for the CDR3: TGCGCCAGCAGCTTGGAAGGGGCATATGGCTACACCTTC.

Only one count was recorded for this clone. The rearrangement joins TRBV11-2 to TRBJ2-1; 10 nucleotides line up with TRBD1. Germline CDR1 and CDR2: SGHAT and FQNNGV. This CDR3 spans 14 amino acids. V was pared by 5 bases and J by 7 bases, with 5 bases of the junction left unmatched. This CDR3 reads CASSPPGQGNEQFF. The CDR3 DNA follows: TGTGCCAGCAGCCCGCCGGGACAGGGGAATGAGCAGTTCTTC. Variable domain in full (rest from reference TRBV11-2 and TRBJ2-1): EAGVAQSPRYKIIEKRQSVAFWCNPISGHATLYWYQQILGQGPKLLIQFQNNGVVDDSQLPKDRFSAERLKGVDSTLKIQPAKLEDSAVYLCASSPPGQGNEQFFGPGTRLTVL.